This T cell receptor (beta chain) was captured in a study of identical twins. Study conclusions and caveats: The models systematically underestimated how much out-of-frame TCR alpha was shared in monozygotic twins. High-abundance cord blood beta clonotypes had fewer insertions; memory repertoires showed none.

This CDR3 spans 13 amino acids. Germline CDR1 SNHLY, CDR2 FYNNEI. Trimming removed 4 bases at V and 2 bases at J, with 8 bases between. This clonotype showed up many times. Antigen unknown. Everyone who gave samples was a healthy Caucasian. TCRdb reprocessed the 5' RACE reads with MiXCR, giving one entry per CDR3 protein. The profile covers 350,000 to 500,000 distinct CDR3 sequences, with less than 20% appearing a single time and around 10% taken by the ten largest. Sample: naive T cells sorted from blood. The TCR originated in a man in his forties or fifties in good health. The chain is built from TRBV2 and TRBJ2-5; D perhaps matches TRBD1 (5 bases). This CDR3 is CASSVDSQETQYF. In DNA, the CDR3 is TGTGCCAGCAGTGTAGACAGTCAAGAGACCCAGTACTTC.